The 18 T cell receptor beta chains in this list originate from one sample, sequenced in a study of cytomegalovirus exposure and HLA in healthy donors. The PCR was carried out with 60 Vbeta primers and 13 Jbeta primers. Assay: immunoSEQ multiplex PCR; the TCRdb copy retains only in-frame clones and omits some. The data show 140,000 or so clones, approximately 80% seen once. Material: PBMCs. These receptors were collected from a man aged 35 to 55 in good health and CMV-seronegative.

J is TRBJ2-7 and V is TRBV2; 14 positions agree with TRBD2. J gave up 0 bases and V 3 bases, and 10 bases lay outside the gene matches. The CDR3 sequence is 19 residues long. The germline gives CDR1 SNHLY, CDR2 FYNNEI. The CDR3 DNA is TGTGCCAGCAGTGATCACGGGACTAGCGGGGGCGATAGCTCCTACGAGCAGTACTTC. It specifies CASSDHGTSGGDSSYEQYF.

The chain is built from TRBV5-8 and TRBJ2-1; 7 bases agree with TRBD2. This CDR3 spans 15 amino acids. Germline V gene data show CDR1 as SGHTS and CDR2 as YDEGEE. V lost 1 base, J lost 2 bases, and 3 bases stayed unmatched. CDR3 bases: TGTGCCAGCAGCTTGCCCAGCGGGACCTACAATGAGCAGTTCTTC. Translation gives CASSLPSGTYNEQFF.

A few counts support this clone. J is TRBJ2-1 and V is TRBV10-3, with TRBD2 identical over 9 bases. V gave up 3 bases and J gave up 7 bases; unmatched junction bases: 4. Germline V gives CDR1 ENHRY, CDR2 SYGVKD. The CDR3 has 14 amino acids. This CDR3 is CAISEGTSINEQFF. The CDR3, as DNA: TGTGCCATCAGTGAAGGGACTAGCATAAATGAGCAGTTCTTC.

V usage is TRBV6-1 and J usage is TRBJ2-7; 12 positions agree with TRBD1. Germline assignment: CDR1 MNHNS and CDR2 SASEGT. V shed 4 bases, J shed 6 bases, and the junction held 4 bases outside the gene matches. This CDR3 region has 14 residues. CDR3 nucleotides: TGTGCCAGCAGTGGGGGACAGGGGGCAGGCGAGCAGTACTTC. Translation: CASSGGQGAGEQYF.

The V and J genes are TRBV15 and TRBJ1-5, with D possibly matching TRBD1 (5 bases). Germline V lookup: CDR1 LNHNV, CDR2 YYDKDF (reference sequence). Trimming left V 1 base short and J 6 bases short, with 13 bases between. This CDR3 has 15 amino acids. CDR3 sequence: CATSRAGLVGQPQHF. CDR3 coding DNA: TGTGCCACCAGCAGAGCGGGACTTGTCGGTCAGCCCCAGCATTTT.

The rearrangement joins TRBV7-9 to TRBJ2-1; D is undetermined. V was shortened by 0 bases and J by 6 bases, with 9 bases between the two germline ends. This CDR3 is built from 14 residues. CDR1 and CDR2 from the germline V gene are SEHNR and FQNEAQ (reference sequence). CDR3 coding DNA: TGTGCCAGCAGCTTAGCCGGTCTCCTCAATGAGCAGTTCTTC. It codes for CASSLAGLLNEQFF.

This clone was seen a single time. The rearrangement joins TRBV6-5 to TRBJ1-1; 7 nucleotides line up with TRBD1. J gave up 4 bases and V 0 bases, and 5 bases lay outside the gene matches. The germline CDR1 and CDR2 sequences are MNHEY and SVGAGI. This CDR3 has 15 residues. CDR3 amino acids: CASSYSSGGFTEAFF. CDR3 nucleotides: TGTGCCAGCAGTTACTCGTCAGGGGGGTTCACTGAAGCTTTCTTT.

The V and J genes are TRBV10-3 and TRBJ2-3, with 15 bases matching TRBD2. V was pared by 3 bases and J by 3 bases, with 13 bases of the junction left unmatched. This CDR3 has 20 residues. Per germline, CDR1 ENHRY and CDR2 SYGVKD. This CDR3 reads CAISDDRTSGRAATTDTQYF. In DNA form, the CDR3 reads TGTGCCATCAGTGATGATCGGACTAGCGGGAGGGCGGCGACAACAGATACGCAGTATTTT.

The genes are TRBV6-6 and TRBJ2-5; D not resolved. Per germline, CDR1 MNHNY and CDR2 SVGAGI (reference sequence). V gave up 0 bases and J gave up 4 bases, with 12 bases separating them. The length of the CDR3 is 15 residues. The CDR3 loop is CASSYSRSGLETQYF. CDR3 DNA: TGTGCCAGCAGTTACTCGAGATCAGGATTAGAGACCCAGTACTTC.

The table lists this clone with a count of one. The J gene is TRBJ2-5, the V gene TRBV19; 14 bases map to TRBD2. The CDR3 totals 16 residues. Trimming cost V 4 bases and J 9 bases; bases outside gene matches: 10. Germline V gene lookup returns CDR1 LNHDA and CDR2 SQIVND (reference sequence). The CDR3 region is CASSTTSGGGLIAQYF. The CDR3, as DNA: TGTGCCAGTAGTACGACTAGCGGGGGGGGCCTCATTGCCCAGTACTTC.

V gene TRBV14 combines with J gene TRBJ1-4, with 8 bases identical to TRBD1. Germline V lookup: CDR1 SGHDN, CDR2 FVKESK. With 1 base clipped from V and 5 bases from J, the junction kept 6 bases outside the gene matches. The CDR3 is made up of 16 amino acids. This CDR3 reads CASSQGQGARNEKLFF. CDR3 DNA: TGTGCCAGCAGCCAAGGGCAGGGGGCGAGGAATGAAAAACTGTTTTTT.

This clone has more than one count but fewer than ten. The chain joins TRBV2 to TRBJ2-5; 7 nucleotides line up with TRBD2. V shed 8 bases and J 1 base; nucleotides not matched to a gene: 7. The CDR3 spans 14 residues. In germline, CDR1 is SNHLY, CDR2 FYNNEI. The CDR3 coding sequence is TGTGCCAGCGGTCAGAGGGAGGGCCAAGAGACCCAGTACTTC. Translation: CASGQREGQETQYF.

This chain connects TRBV6-4 to TRBJ2-1; 8 nucleotides align to TRBD1. CDR3 length: 14 residues. CDR1 and CDR2 from the germline V gene are MRHNA and SNTAGT. Trimming removed 5 bases from V and 5 bases from J; junction bases left unmatched: 5. Written as DNA, the CDR3 is TGTGCCAGCAGTCCACGGACAGGGCACAATGAGCAGTTCTTC. Protein product: CASSPRTGHNEQFF.

The CDR3, as DNA: TGTGCCAGCGCTGGGTGGGGACAGGGAATCAATCAGCCCCAGCATTTT. Its protein is CASAGWGQGINQPQHF. The J gene is TRBJ1-5, the V gene TRBV19; 9 positions agree with TRBD1. The V segment lost 9 bases and the J segment 3 bases; nucleotides outside the gene matches: 12. The length of the CDR3 is 16 residues. The germline V gene encodes CDR1 LNHDA and CDR2 SQIVND (reference sequence).

The chain joins TRBV6-4 to TRBJ2-1, with 8 bases aligning to TRBD2. This CDR3 is built from 16 residues. Trimming at V came to 0 bases and at J to 7 bases, leaving 8 bases not matched to a gene. Germline V lookup: CDR1 MRHNA, CDR2 SNTAGT. The CDR3 is CASSDSPSGGGNEQFF. The CDR3 bases are TGTGCCAGCAGTGACTCACCCAGCGGGGGAGGTAATGAGCAGTTCTTC.

The table lists this clone with a few counts. The chain employs TRBV27 and TRBJ2-6; D is unclear. The CDR3 runs to 20 residues. The V and J ends lost 4 bases and 0 bases respectively, with 22 bases between them. CDR1 and CDR2 from the germline V gene are MNHEY and SMNVEV (reference sequence). CDR3: CASSWLGSTEVSSGANVLTF. The CDR3 DNA reads as TGTGCCAGCAGTTGGCTTGGCTCGACTGAGGTTAGCTCTGGGGCCAACGTCCTGACTTTC. Variable domain in full (rest from reference TRBV27 and TRBJ2-6): EAQVTQNPRYLITVTGKKLTVTCSQNMNHEYMSWYRQDPGLGLRQIYYSMNVEVTDKGDVPEGYKVSRKEKRNFPLILESPSPNQTSLYFCASSWLGSTEVSSGANVLTFGAGSRLTVL.

This rearrangement joins TRBV28 to TRBJ2-1; 8 bases are shared with TRBD1. CDR3 length: 14 amino acids. Germline loops: CDR1 MDHEN, CDR2 SYDVKM. V shed 3 bases, J shed 4 bases, and the junction held 2 bases outside the gene matches. The CDR3: CASSLDRVYNEQFF. In DNA, the CDR3 is TGTGCCAGCAGTTTGGACAGGGTTTACAATGAGCAGTTCTTC.

The DNA for the CDR3 is TGTGCCAGCAGCCAGGCGGGGGGGGCCTATGGCTACACCTTC. Protein sequence: CASSQAGGAYGYTF. The chain is built from TRBV7-2 and TRBJ1-2; TRBD1 might be the D (6 bases). V shed 5 bases and J shed 4 bases, with 14 bases lying between them. Looked up from germline, CDR1 is SGHTA and CDR2 is FQGNSA. This CDR3 has 14 residues.